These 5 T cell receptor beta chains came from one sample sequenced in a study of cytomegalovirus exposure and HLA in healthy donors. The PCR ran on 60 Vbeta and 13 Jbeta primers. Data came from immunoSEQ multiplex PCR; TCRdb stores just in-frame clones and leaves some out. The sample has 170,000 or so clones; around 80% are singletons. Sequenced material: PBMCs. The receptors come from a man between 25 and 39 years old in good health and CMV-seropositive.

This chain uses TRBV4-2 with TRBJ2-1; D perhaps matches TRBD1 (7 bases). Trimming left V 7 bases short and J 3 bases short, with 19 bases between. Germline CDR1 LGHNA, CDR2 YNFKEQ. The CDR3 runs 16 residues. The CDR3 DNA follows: TGTGCCAGCACCGTATCCGACAGGGAGGACTACAATGAGCAGTTCTTC. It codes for CASTVSDREDYNEQFF.

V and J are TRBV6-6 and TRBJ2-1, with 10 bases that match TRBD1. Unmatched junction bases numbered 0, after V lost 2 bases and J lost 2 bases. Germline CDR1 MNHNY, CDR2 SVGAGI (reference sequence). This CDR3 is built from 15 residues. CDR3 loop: CASSYGQGAYNEQFF. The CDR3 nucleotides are TGTGCCAGCAGTTACGGACAGGGGGCCTACAATGAGCAGTTCTTC.

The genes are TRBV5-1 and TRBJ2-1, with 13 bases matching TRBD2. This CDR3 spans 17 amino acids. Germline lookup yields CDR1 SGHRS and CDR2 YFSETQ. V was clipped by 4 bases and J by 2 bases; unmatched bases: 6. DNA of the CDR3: TGCGCCAGCAGCCTGGGACTAGCGGGGTATACCTACAATGAGCAGTTCTTC. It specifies CASSLGLAGYTYNEQFF. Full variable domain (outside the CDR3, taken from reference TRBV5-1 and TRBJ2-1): KAGVTQTPRYLIKTRGQQVTLSCSPISGHRSVSWYQQTPGQGLQFLFEYFSETQRNKGNFPGRFSGRQFSNSRSEMNVSTLELGDSALYLCASSLGLAGYTYNEQFFGPGTRLTVL.

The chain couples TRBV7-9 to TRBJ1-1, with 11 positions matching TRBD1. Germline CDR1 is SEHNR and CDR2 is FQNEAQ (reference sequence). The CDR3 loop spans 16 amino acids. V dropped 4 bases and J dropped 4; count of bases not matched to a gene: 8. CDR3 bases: TGTGCCAGCAGCTCACCACGGACAGGGGGCCCCACTGAAGCTTTCTTT. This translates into CASSSPRTGGPTEAFF. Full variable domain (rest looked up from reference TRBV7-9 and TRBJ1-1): DTGVSQNPRHKITKRGQNVTFRCDPISEHNRLYWYRQTLGQGPEFLTYFQNEAQLEKSRLLSDRFSAERPKGSFSTLEIQRTEQGDSAMYLCASSSPRTGGPTEAFFGQGTRLTVV.

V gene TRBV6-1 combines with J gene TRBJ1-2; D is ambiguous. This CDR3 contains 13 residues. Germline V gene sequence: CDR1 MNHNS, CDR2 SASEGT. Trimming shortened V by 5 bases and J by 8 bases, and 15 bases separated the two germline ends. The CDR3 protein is CASSPRVVRGYTF. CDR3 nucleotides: TGTGCCAGCAGTCCCCGGGTGGTGCGAGGCTACACCTTC.